Each of the 4 T cell receptor beta chains below was sequenced from the same sample in a study of beta chain features in type 1 diabetes. Points from the study as a whole: For Type 1 diabetes patients, all four CD4+ subsets carried TCRB CDR3s that were moderately but significantly shorter.

Antigen specificity for these receptors is unknown. The whole isolated RNA underwent reverse transcription, so sequencing captured expressed TCRB transcripts. The assay was immunoSEQ multiplex PCR, and TCRdb's table has in-frame clones only and misses some. The table includes hundreds of thousands of clones, about 14% detected once. Sequences were obtained from naive CD4+ T cells from blood. These receptors were taken from a man between 18 and 35 years old with type 1 diabetes.

This clone has more than one count but fewer than ten. V usage is TRBV4-3 and J usage is TRBJ2-7, with 10 bases that match TRBD1. CDR3 size: 15 residues. CDR1 is LGHNA, CDR2 YSLEER, per germline. V trimming: 1 base; J trimming: 2 bases; junction bases outside the gene matches: 2. CDR3 nucleotides: TGCGCCAGCAGCCAAGGGACAGGGGGGACCTACGAGCAGTACTTC. This translates into CASSQGTGGTYEQYF.

On this clone itself: Other DNA variants within this sample encode the same CDR3. This chain links TRBV30 with TRBJ2-7; no firm D call. This CDR3 contains 11 residues. The V end was cut by 0 bases, the J end by 2 bases, with 2 bases between. Germline CDR1 is GTSNPN and CDR2 is SVGIG (reference sequence). CDR3 bases: TGTGCCTGGAGTGTAGCCTACGAGCAGTACTTC. This translates into CAWSVAYEQYF.

As concerns this clone: The sample contains more than one DNA sequence encoding this CDR3. This chain links TRBV29-1 with TRBJ2-7; tentatively, D is TRBD2 (5 bases). Trimming stripped 4 bases from V and 1 base from J, with 5 bases between. The CDR3 contains 11 residues. Germline V gene sequence: CDR1 SQVTM, CDR2 ANQGSEA. The CDR3 bases are TGCAGCGTTGGAGGGTCCTACGAGCAGTACTTC. This encodes CSVGGSYEQYF.

The chain employs TRBV7-2 and TRBJ1-2, with D possibly TRBD1 on 5 matching bases. Trimming took off 7 bases at V and 4 bases at J, with 19 bases between the two ends. The CDR3 contains 15 residues. From germline, CDR1 is SGHTA and CDR2 FQGNSA. In DNA form, the CDR3 reads TGTGCCAGCACCGACAGAGGAAATCGGGCCTATGGCTACACCTTC. This sequence encodes CASTDRGNRAYGYTF.